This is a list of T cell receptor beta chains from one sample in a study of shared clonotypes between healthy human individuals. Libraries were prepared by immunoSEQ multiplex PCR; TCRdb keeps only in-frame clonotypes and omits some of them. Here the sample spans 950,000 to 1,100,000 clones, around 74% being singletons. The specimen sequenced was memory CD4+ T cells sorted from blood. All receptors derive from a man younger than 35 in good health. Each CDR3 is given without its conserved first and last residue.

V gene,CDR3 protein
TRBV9,ASSVGTSSTDTQY
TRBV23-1,ASSQYPARSSPLH
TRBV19,ASSPADRGAYTEAF
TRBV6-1,ASSERRIGSADTQY
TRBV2,ASSVGQLNTEAF
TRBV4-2,ASSPDVDTQY
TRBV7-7,ASSPSSPLH
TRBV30,AWITRGRYNSPLH
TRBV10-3,AITPGVRNNEQF
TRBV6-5,ASSYSGFLT
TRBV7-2,ASSVSGSEDTQY
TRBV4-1,ASSQVEGKGVLGTQY
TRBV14,ASSLQNKGEQF
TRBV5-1,ASSLAGKGEKLF
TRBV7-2,ASSLAQNTGELF
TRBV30,ASPGTGNTGELF
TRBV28,ASSSAGRTGLAARETQY
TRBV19,ASSMDRAGANVLT
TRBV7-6,ASSKRDSQAQY
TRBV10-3,AISEQGSYGYT
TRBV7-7,ASSERKEGLWARQPQH
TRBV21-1,ASSGQVSNEHGYT
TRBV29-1,SVDSGRAGDTQY
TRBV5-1,ASSLALEETQY
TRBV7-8,ASSLGGGFGNTIY
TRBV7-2,ASSPSRSKDTQY
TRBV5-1,ASSLFDQGRNEQF
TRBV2,ATLAGGSNEQF
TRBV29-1,SSRNSGDTQY
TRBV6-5,ASSYSLNQETQY
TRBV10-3,AIRAQYQGAEAF
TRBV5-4,ASSSRNEQF
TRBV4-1,ASSQSGTGSPGELF
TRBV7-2,ASSIVAGVNNEQF
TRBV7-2,ASSLGFWGTAKNIQY
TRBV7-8,ASSSRDRGQLYNSPLH